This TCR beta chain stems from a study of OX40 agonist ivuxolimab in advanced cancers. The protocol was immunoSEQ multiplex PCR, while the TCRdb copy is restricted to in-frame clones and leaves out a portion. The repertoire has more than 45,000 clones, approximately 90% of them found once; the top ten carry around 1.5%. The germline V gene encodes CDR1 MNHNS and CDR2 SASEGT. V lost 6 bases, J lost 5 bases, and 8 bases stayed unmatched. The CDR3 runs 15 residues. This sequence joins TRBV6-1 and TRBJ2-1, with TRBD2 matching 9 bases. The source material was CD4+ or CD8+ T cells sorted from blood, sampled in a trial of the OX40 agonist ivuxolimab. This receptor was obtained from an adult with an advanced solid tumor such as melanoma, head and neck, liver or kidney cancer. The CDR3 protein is CASSWGGGVNNEQFF. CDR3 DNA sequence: TGTGCCAGCAGCTGGGGCGGGGGGGTTAACAATGAGCAGTTCTTC.